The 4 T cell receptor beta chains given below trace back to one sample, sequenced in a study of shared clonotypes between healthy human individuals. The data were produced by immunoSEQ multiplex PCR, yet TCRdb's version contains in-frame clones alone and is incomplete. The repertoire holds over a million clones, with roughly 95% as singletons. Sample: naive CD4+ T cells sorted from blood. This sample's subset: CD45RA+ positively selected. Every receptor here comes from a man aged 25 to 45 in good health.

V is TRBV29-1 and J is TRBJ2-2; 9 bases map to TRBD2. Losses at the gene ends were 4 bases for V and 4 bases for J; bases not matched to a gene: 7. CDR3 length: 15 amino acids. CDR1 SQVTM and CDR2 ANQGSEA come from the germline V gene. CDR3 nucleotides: TGCAGCGTTGGGGTGGCGGGAGGGAGCACCGGGGAGCTGTTTTTT. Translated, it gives CSVGVAGGSTGELFF.

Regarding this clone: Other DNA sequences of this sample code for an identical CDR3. Here the CDR3 DNA reads TGCAGTGCTAGAGAAAACTACGAGCAGTACTTC. Its protein is CSARENYEQYF. The chain has TRBV20-1 and TRBJ2-7, with no clear D. CDR1 DFQATT and CDR2 SNEGSKA come from the germline V gene (reference sequence). There are 11 residues in the CDR3. The ends were cut back, 0 bases at V and 3 bases at J, with 3 bases in the middle.

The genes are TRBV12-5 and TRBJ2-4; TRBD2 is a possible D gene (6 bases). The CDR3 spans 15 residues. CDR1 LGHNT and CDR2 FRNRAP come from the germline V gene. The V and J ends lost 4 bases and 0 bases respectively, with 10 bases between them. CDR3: CASGSPGLAKNIQYF. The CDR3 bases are TGTGCTAGTGGTTCGCCGGGACTAGCCAAAAACATTCAGTACTTC.

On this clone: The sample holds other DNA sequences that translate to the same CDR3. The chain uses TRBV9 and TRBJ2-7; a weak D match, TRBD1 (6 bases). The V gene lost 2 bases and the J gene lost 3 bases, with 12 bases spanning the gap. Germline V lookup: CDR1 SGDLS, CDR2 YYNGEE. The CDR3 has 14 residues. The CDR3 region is CASSVGAQGYEQYF. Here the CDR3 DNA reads TGTGCCAGCAGCGTGGGGGCGCAGGGCTACGAGCAGTACTTC.